This paragraph reports one T cell receptor (beta chain). This clonotype was observed many times. Its antigen is still unknown. Base quality data are lacking; no much larger clone is found one base away. Total RNA was isolated from unfractionated whole blood collected in Tempus Blood RNA tubes. As TCR sequencing controls, five healthy volunteers were used, with blood taken at day 0, 2 weeks and 6 weeks. This specimen comes from a study of human T cells and chemical hapten exposure (dated by TCRdb to the early 2020s). As for the study more broadly: The libraries were sequenced as a pool, and the TCR yield per sample differed mostly because of small variations in library volumes within the pool. Peripheral blood TCR repertoire changes were tracked in vivo in alopecia patients during primary and secondary sensitization to the hapten diphenylcyclopropenone (DPC). General findings and caveats noted by the study authors: Repeated subsampling changed both the strength of the expansion versus patch-test correlation and the threshold at which that correlation became significant. The number of TCRs above 1 in 1000 frequency did not change with DPC sensitization; there was no evidence of global repertoire structure alterations.

The germline V gene gives CDR1 as SNHLY and CDR2 as FYNNEI. From the cysteine through the phenylalanine, the CDR3 covers 16 amino acids. Here the CDR3 DNA is all that survives: 48 bases in frame from base 1. The junction shows trimming of 8 bases on V and 1 base on J, and the gene matches do not reach 12 bases of it. During library preparation, unique molecular identifiers were attached to individual cDNA molecules so that TCRs could be counted in a quantitative, reproducible way. For every blood RNA sample, sequencing covered both the TCR alpha and TCR beta chains. The paper's data handling went like this. The median number of TCRs per sample was roughly 100,000, ranging from 23,224 to 690,600. V, J and CDR3 annotation of the TCR reads was carried out using the Decombinator software suite. To make PS versus PT1 abundance plots, every sample was subsampled to the same number of TCRs (28,000). Expanded TCRs were defined as absent before sensitization and observed at least eight times at the 2-week time point. TCRdb reprocessed the public reads (quality trimming at Q25 with fastp, clone calling with MiXCR) and kept in-frame beta chains. A single entry per CDR3 protein holds the most common genes and DNA from its merged rows. These V and J calls are TCRdb output, not the study's own analysis. Present in this sample are more than 100,000 distinct CDR3 sequences, 8.5% of which were seen just once. Of the sample, just over 1.4% falls within the top ten clones.

The V and J genes are TRBV2 and TRBJ2-7; 9 bases in between match TRBD1. Sequencing used whole blood. The receptor's source is a human donor in good health. Some clones in this sample may be carry-over from other donors' samples. Donor details come from another sample of the same person, matched by shared clones. The bases are TGTGCCAGCCATCCCCTGGACAGGGGTACATCCTACGAGCAGTACTTC. It is translated as CASHPLDRGTSYEQYF.